The rows below give T cell receptor beta chains drawn from one sample of a study of T-cell reconstitution after alpha-beta-depleted transplantation in children. MiXCR was run by TCRdb on the PCR reads, yielding one entry per CDR3 protein. This table has 260,000 or so distinct CDR3 sequences, about 12% appearing once. The specimen was PBMCs from the stem cell graft donor, collected from the stem cell graft. These receptors all stem from a human donor who donated a stem cell graft to a child with acute lymphoblastic leukemia. The CDR3 runs from the conserved cysteine through the conserved F or W. D genes are given only for firm matches. Where a row states a size, it is once, few, many or the class of an expanded clone; other rows omit it.

clone size: many
V gene: TRBV3-1
D gene: .
J gene: TRBJ1-1
CDR3 protein: CASSQDFRVYSTEAFF
CDR3 DNA: TGTGCCAGCAGCCAAGATTTCAGGGTTTATTCCACTGAAGCTTTCTTT

clone size: many
V gene: TRBV29-1
D gene: .
J gene: TRBJ1-1
CDR3 protein: CSVLRNTEAFF
CDR3 DNA: TGCAGCGTTCTGAGGAACACTGAAGCTTTCTTT

clone size: many
V gene: TRBV5-1
D gene: .
J gene: TRBJ2-2
CDR3 protein: CASSRRQEGITGELFF
CDR3 DNA: TGCGCCAGCAGTCGGAGACAGGAGGGAATCACCGGGGAGCTGTTTTTT

clone size: many
V gene: TRBV12-3/TRBV12-4
D gene: TRBD1
J gene: TRBJ1-1
CDR3 protein: CASSPPTGTNTEAFF
CDR3 DNA: TGTGCCAGCAGTCCGCCGACAGGGACGAACACTGAAGCTTTCTTT

clone size: .
V gene: TRBV7-2
D gene: .
J gene: TRBJ1-2
CDR3 protein: CASSARTDIGVGYTF
CDR3 DNA: TGTGCCAGCAGCGCCCGGACGGATATCGGAGTTGGCTACACCTTC

clone size: .
V gene: TRBV10-3
D gene: TRBD1
J gene: TRBJ2-3
CDR3 protein: CAISEWDREQGTQYF
CDR3 DNA: TGTGCCATCAGTGAATGGGACAGGGAGCAAGGTACGCAGTATTTT

clone size: many
V gene: TRBV27
D gene: .
J gene: TRBJ1-1
CDR3 protein: CASSNRVRTEAFF
CDR3 DNA: TGTGCCAGCTCCAATAGGGTTCGCACTGAAGCTTTCTTT

clone size: many
V gene: TRBV27
D gene: .
J gene: TRBJ2-1
CDR3 protein: CASSLGTHPTNEQFF
CDR3 DNA: TGTGCCAGCAGCCTCGGGACACATCCCACCAATGAGCAGTTCTTC

clone size: many
V gene: TRBV10-2
D gene: .
J gene: TRBJ1-2
CDR3 protein: CASSDARLLGGYTF
CDR3 DNA: TGCGCCAGCAGTGATGCCAGGTTGTTGGGAGGCTACACCTTC

clone size: many
V gene: TRBV6-4
D gene: .
J gene: TRBJ1-6
CDR3 protein: CASSEQPGSPLHF
CDR3 DNA: TGTGCCAGCAGTGAGCAACCTGGATCACCCCTCCACTTT

clone size: many
V gene: TRBV5-1
D gene: .
J gene: TRBJ2-7
CDR3 protein: CASSRDNSYEQYF
CDR3 DNA: TGCGCCAGCAGCCGGGACAACTCCTACGAGCAGTACTTC

clone size: few
V gene: TRBV5-1
D gene: TRBD2
J gene: TRBJ2-1
CDR3 protein: CASSRGSSNEQFF
CDR3 DNA: TGCGCCAGCAGTCGCGGGAGCTCCAATGAGCAGTTCTTC

clone size: many
V gene: TRBV6-1
D gene: .
J gene: TRBJ2-3
CDR3 protein: CASSPSGGADTQYF
CDR3 DNA: TGTGCCAGCAGTCCCTCTGGGGGCGCAGATACGCAGTATTTT

clone size: many
V gene: TRBV5-1
D gene: .
J gene: TRBJ2-2
CDR3 protein: CASSLWTKRGTGELFF
CDR3 DNA: TGCGCCAGCAGCTTGTGGACGAAGCGAGGCACCGGGGAGCTGTTTTTT

clone size: few
V gene: TRBV11-1
D gene: .
J gene: TRBJ2-1
CDR3 protein: CASSPLQPGVNEQFF
CDR3 DNA: TGTGCCAGCAGCCCCCTACAGCCAGGGGTGAATGAGCAGTTCTTC

clone size: .
V gene: TRBV7-8
D gene: .
J gene: TRBJ1-5
CDR3 protein: CASSDHRQPQHF
CDR3 DNA: TGTGCCAGCAGCGACCATAGACAGCCCCAGCATTTT

clone size: many
V gene: TRBV28
D gene: .
J gene: TRBJ1-1
CDR3 protein: CASNLWRGNTEAFF
CDR3 DNA: TGTGCCAGCAACCTATGGCGGGGAAACACTGAAGCTTTCTTT

clone size: .
V gene: TRBV19
D gene: .
J gene: TRBJ2-2
CDR3 protein: CASSRGARGTGELFF
CDR3 DNA: TGTGCCAGTAGTAGGGGGGCCAGGGGCACCGGGGAGCTGTTTTTT

clone size: .
V gene: TRBV28
D gene: .
J gene: TRBJ2-1
CDR3 protein: CASSPEVGQFF
CDR3 DNA: TGTGCCAGCAGTCCAGAAGTAGGGCAGTTCTTC

clone size: many
V gene: TRBV28
D gene: TRBD1
J gene: TRBJ1-5
CDR3 protein: CASSLLTGVSSNQPQHF
CDR3 DNA: TGTGCCAGCAGTTTATTGACAGGGGTCAGTAGCAATCAGCCCCAGCATTTT

clone size: many
V gene: TRBV5-5
D gene: .
J gene: TRBJ2-7
CDR3 protein: CASSLASVSYEQYF
CDR3 DNA: TGTGCCAGCAGCTTGGCATCGGTTTCCTACGAGCAGTACTTC

clone size: many
V gene: TRBV18
D gene: TRBD1
J gene: TRBJ1-4
CDR3 protein: CASSPRGDRGSEKLFF
CDR3 DNA: TGTGCCAGCTCACCCCGTGGGGACAGGGGGAGTGAAAAACTGTTTTTT

clone size: .
V gene: TRBV30
D gene: .
J gene: TRBJ1-1
CDR3 protein: CAWSPLGAGTEAFF
CDR3 DNA: TGTGCCTGGAGTCCCCTAGGGGCAGGGACTGAAGCTTTCTTT

clone size: many
V gene: TRBV4-3
D gene: TRBD2
J gene: TRBJ2-1
CDR3 protein: CASSQIRELADNYNEQFF
CDR3 DNA: TGCGCCAGCAGCCAAATAAGGGAACTAGCGGATAACTACAATGAGCAGTTCTTC

clone size: many
V gene: TRBV10-3
D gene: TRBD2
J gene: TRBJ2-2
CDR3 protein: CAITKTSGTDTGELFF
CDR3 DNA: TGTGCCATCACCAAAACTAGCGGGACAGACACCGGGGAGCTGTTTTTT

clone size: many
V gene: TRBV21-1
D gene: .
J gene: TRBJ1-3
CDR3 protein: CASSKVGRDQSSGNTIYF
CDR3 DNA: TGTGCCAGCAGCAAAGTAGGGCGAGACCAAAGCTCTGGAAACACCATATATTTT

clone size: many
V gene: TRBV13
D gene: .
J gene: TRBJ2-1
CDR3 protein: CASSSMPGSNEQFF
CDR3 DNA: TGTGCCAGCAGCTCCATGCCCGGGAGCAATGAGCAGTTCTTC

clone size: few
V gene: TRBV5-4
D gene: TRBD1
J gene: TRBJ2-7
CDR3 protein: CASSPVPGQAAYEQYF
CDR3 DNA: TGTGCCAGCAGCCCGGTCCCGGGACAGGCCGCCTACGAGCAGTACTTC

clone size: many
V gene: TRBV20-1
D gene: .
J gene: TRBJ1-6
CDR3 protein: CSARDRVTPNSPLHF
CDR3 DNA: TGCAGTGCTAGAGATCGGGTTACCCCTAATTCACCCCTCCACTTT

clone size: many
V gene: TRBV19
D gene: .
J gene: TRBJ1-5
CDR3 protein: CANYGGSGQPQHF
CDR3 DNA: TGTGCCAACTACGGGGGGAGTGGGCAGCCCCAGCATTTT

clone size: many
V gene: TRBV12-3/TRBV12-4
D gene: .
J gene: TRBJ1-4
CDR3 protein: CASSFSQGSGEKLFF
CDR3 DNA: TGTGCCAGCAGTTTTTCGCAGGGTTCAGGGGAAAAACTGTTTTTT

clone size: few
V gene: TRBV30
D gene: .
J gene: TRBJ2-7
CDR3 protein: CAWNSIDGPYEQYF
CDR3 DNA: TGTGCCTGGAACTCCATCGACGGGCCTTACGAGCAGTACTTC

clone size: many
V gene: TRBV20-1
D gene: TRBD1
J gene: TRBJ2-5
CDR3 protein: CSAVDRGQETQYF
CDR3 DNA: TGCAGTGCCGTAGACAGGGGCCAAGAGACCCAGTACTTC

clone size: .
V gene: TRBV7-2
D gene: .
J gene: TRBJ2-7
CDR3 protein: CASSLMTYEQYF
CDR3 DNA: TGTGCCAGCAGCCTCATGACCTACGAGCAGTACTTC

clone size: many
V gene: TRBV7-2
D gene: .
J gene: TRBJ2-3
CDR3 protein: CASSYPGATDTQYF
CDR3 DNA: TGTGCCAGCAGCTACCCGGGGGCCACAGATACGCAGTATTTT

clone size: few
V gene: TRBV27
D gene: TRBD1
J gene: TRBJ1-2
CDR3 protein: CASSPPGQARGYTF
CDR3 DNA: TGTGCCAGCAGTCCTCCGGGACAGGCAAGAGGCTACACCTTC

clone size: few
V gene: TRBV11-2
D gene: TRBD1
J gene: TRBJ1-3
CDR3 protein: CASSLGTGRASGNTIYF
CDR3 DNA: TGTGCCAGCAGCCTCGGGACAGGGCGGGCCTCTGGAAACACCATATATTTT

clone size: many
V gene: TRBV5-1
D gene: TRBD1
J gene: TRBJ2-2
CDR3 protein: CASRRTGLTGELFF
CDR3 DNA: TGCGCCAGCAGGAGGACAGGGCTCACCGGGGAGCTGTTTTTT

clone size: many
V gene: TRBV5-5
D gene: TRBD1
J gene: TRBJ1-2
CDR3 protein: CASSKGQGAAYGYTF
CDR3 DNA: TGTGCCAGCAGCAAGGGACAGGGGGCGGCCTATGGCTACACCTTC

clone size: many
V gene: TRBV7-9
D gene: .
J gene: TRBJ2-3
CDR3 protein: CASSPRPGTDTQYF
CDR3 DNA: TGTGCCAGCAGCCCACGCCCGGGCACAGATACGCAGTATTTT

clone size: few
V gene: TRBV20-1
D gene: .
J gene: TRBJ1-5
CDR3 protein: CSARATGSGQPQHF
CDR3 DNA: TGCAGTGCTAGGGCGACTGGGTCGGGTCAGCCCCAGCATTTT

clone size: few
V gene: TRBV6-1
D gene: TRBD2
J gene: TRBJ2-5
CDR3 protein: CASSALPGRHQETQYF
CDR3 DNA: TGTGCCAGCAGTGCACTACCCGGGAGGCACCAAGAGACCCAGTACTTC

clone size: many
V gene: TRBV6-5
D gene: .
J gene: TRBJ2-1
CDR3 protein: CASGVFTYNEQFF
CDR3 DNA: TGTGCCAGCGGGGTATTTACCTACAATGAGCAGTTCTTC

clone size: many
V gene: TRBV7-4
D gene: .
J gene: TRBJ2-7
CDR3 protein: CASSPLYYEQYF
CDR3 DNA: TGTGCCAGCAGCCCCCTTTACTACGAGCAGTACTTC

clone size: many
V gene: TRBV2
D gene: TRBD2
J gene: TRBJ2-2
CDR3 protein: CGSSGADTGELFF
CDR3 DNA: TGTGGAAGTAGCGGGGCGGACACCGGGGAGCTGTTTTTT

clone size: many
V gene: TRBV6-2/TRBV6-3
D gene: TRBD2
J gene: TRBJ2-7
CDR3 protein: CASSWTSGATYEQYF
CDR3 DNA: TGTGCCAGCAGTTGGACTAGCGGGGCGACCTACGAGCAGTACTTC

clone size: few
V gene: TRBV20-1
D gene: .
J gene: TRBJ2-1
CDR3 protein: CSARSPVAAYNEQFF
CDR3 DNA: TGCAGTGCTAGATCTCCGGTAGCGGCCTACAATGAGCAGTTCTTC

clone size: .
V gene: TRBV30
D gene: TRBD1
J gene: TRBJ2-2
CDR3 protein: CAWVGTGTGNTGELFF
CDR3 DNA: TGTGCCTGGGTCGGTACTGGGACAGGGAACACCGGGGAGCTGTTTTTT

clone size: .
V gene: TRBV7-6
D gene: .
J gene: TRBJ1-2
CDR3 protein: CASSLGMGHGGYTF
CDR3 DNA: TGTGCCAGCAGCTTAGGAATGGGGCACGGTGGCTACACCTTC

clone size: many
V gene: TRBV25-1
D gene: TRBD1
J gene: TRBJ2-5
CDR3 protein: CASSGRGPWETQYF
CDR3 DNA: TGTGCCAGCAGTGGCAGGGGGCCGTGGGAGACCCAGTACTTC

clone size: many
V gene: TRBV5-6
D gene: TRBD1
J gene: TRBJ1-5
CDR3 protein: CASSLRDRGRLQPQHF
CDR3 DNA: TGTGCCAGCAGCTTGCGGGACAGGGGGCGTCTTCAGCCCCAGCATTTT

clone size: .
V gene: TRBV5-1
D gene: .
J gene: TRBJ2-1
CDR3 protein: CASSLQRANYNEQFF
CDR3 DNA: TGCGCCAGCAGCTTGCAGCGGGCCAATTACAATGAGCAGTTCTTC

clone size: many
V gene: TRBV20-1
D gene: TRBD1
J gene: TRBJ2-7
CDR3 protein: CSANHRQGSYEQYF
CDR3 DNA: TGCAGTGCTAACCACCGACAGGGTAGCTACGAGCAGTACTTC